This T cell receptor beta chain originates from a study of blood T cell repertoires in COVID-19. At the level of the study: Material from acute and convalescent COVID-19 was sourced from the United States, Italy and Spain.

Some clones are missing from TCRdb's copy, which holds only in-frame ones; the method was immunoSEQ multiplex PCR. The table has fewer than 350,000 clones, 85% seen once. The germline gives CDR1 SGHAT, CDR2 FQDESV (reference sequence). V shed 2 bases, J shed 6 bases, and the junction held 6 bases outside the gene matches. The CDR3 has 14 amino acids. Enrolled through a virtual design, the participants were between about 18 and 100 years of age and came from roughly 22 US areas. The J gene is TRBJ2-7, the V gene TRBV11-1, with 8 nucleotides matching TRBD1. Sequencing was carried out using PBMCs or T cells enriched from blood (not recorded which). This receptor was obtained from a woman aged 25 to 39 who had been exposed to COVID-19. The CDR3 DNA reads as TGTGCCAGCAGCTTATTCGACAGGGGAGGCGAGCAGTACTTC. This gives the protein CASSLFDRGGEQYF.